This paragraph reports one T cell receptor (beta chain). The sample holds other DNA sequences that translate to the same CDR3. Second-dose recipients at about 4 or about 12 weeks were treated as one pooled group. The sample is drawn from a study of T cell responses to AZD1222 COVID-19 vaccine. V lost 2 bases, J lost 6 bases, and 22 bases lay in between. CDR3 length equals 18 residues. CDR1 is SGHAT, CDR2 FQNNGV, per germline. Assay: immunoSEQ multiplex PCR; the TCRdb copy retains only in-frame clones and omits some. The repertoire consists of 30,000 to 40,000 clones, with 70% to 90% occurring once and the leading ten covering 12% to 15%.

This specimen was peripheral blood, taken 28 days after the second AZD1222 dose. This clonotype was sampled from an adult who received the AZD1222 COVID-19 vaccine. V and J are TRBV11-2 and TRBJ2-2; TRBD1 or TRBD2 may be the D gene (7 bases each). The DNA of the CDR3 is TGTGCCAGCAGCTTACGGGGAGGGGGCGGTGCTGCCTCCGGGGAGCTGTTTTTT. Translated, it gives CASSLRGGGGAASGELFF.